The rows below give T cell receptor beta chains drawn from one sample of a study of cytomegalovirus exposure and HLA in healthy donors. Generated by immunoSEQ multiplex PCR, the TCRdb table keeps only in-frame clones and is missing some. Here the sample spans about 140,000 clones, approximately 73% being singletons. Sequenced sample: PBMCs. The receptors derive from a woman between 40 and 50 years old in good health and CMV-seronegative. Each CDR3 is given with its conserved first and last residue. Fields, in order: CDR3 length, V gene, J gene, clone size, D gene, CDR3 DNA, CDR3 protein. The D gene is left open where the match is weak. For some rows the clone size is stated as once, few or many, or as a class when expanded; others skip it.

cdr3_length: 14
v_call: TRBV7-6
j_call: TRBJ1-6
clone_size: -
d_call: -
cdr3_nt: TGTGCCAGCAGCTTAGGGCAGGGTCGCTCACCCCTCCACTTT
cdr3_aa: CASSLGQGRSPLHF

cdr3_length: 14
v_call: TRBV5-1
j_call: TRBJ2-4
clone_size: once
d_call: -
cdr3_nt: TGCGCCAGCAGCTTGGTGGACAGCAAAAACATTCAGTACTTC
cdr3_aa: CASSLVDSKNIQYF

cdr3_length: 14
v_call: TRBV5-6
j_call: TRBJ2-5
clone_size: -
d_call: TRBD1
cdr3_nt: TGTGCCAGCAGCTCCTTATCAGGGGGCAGGGAGCAGTACTTC
cdr3_aa: CASSSLSGGREQYF

cdr3_length: 13
v_call: TRBV4-1
j_call: TRBJ2-1
clone_size: once
d_call: -
cdr3_nt: TGCGCCAGCAGCCGTGCGGAGACTAATGAGCAGTTCTTC
cdr3_aa: CASSRAETNEQFF

cdr3_length: 15
v_call: TRBV11-2
j_call: TRBJ2-7
clone_size: -
d_call: -
cdr3_nt: TGTGCCAGCAGCAGAGATCAGGGGCGGGTCTACGAGCAGTACTTC
cdr3_aa: CASSRDQGRVYEQYF

cdr3_length: 15
v_call: TRBV28
j_call: TRBJ1-5
clone_size: -
d_call: TRBD1
cdr3_nt: TGTGCCAGCAGTTTCGGACAGGGGCGTAGTCAGCCCCAGCATTTT
cdr3_aa: CASSFGQGRSQPQHF

cdr3_length: 14
v_call: TRBV6-5
j_call: TRBJ1-1
clone_size: -
d_call: -
cdr3_nt: TGTGCCAGCAGCCTACAGGGTCCGGACACTGAAGCTTTCTTT
cdr3_aa: CASSLQGPDTEAFF

cdr3_length: 14
v_call: TRBV7-9
j_call: TRBJ2-3
clone_size: -
d_call: -
cdr3_nt: TGTGCCAGCAGCTTATATAACCAGGGAGATACGCAGTATTTT
cdr3_aa: CASSLYNQGDTQYF

cdr3_length: 13
v_call: TRBV9
j_call: TRBJ2-3
clone_size: -
d_call: -
cdr3_nt: TGTGCCAGCAGCCCGGGAGGCACAGATACGCAGTATTTT
cdr3_aa: CASSPGGTDTQYF

cdr3_length: 15
v_call: TRBV5-6
j_call: TRBJ2-1
clone_size: -
d_call: TRBD2
cdr3_nt: TGTGCCAGCAGCTTGAATAGCGGGGGATACAATGAGCAGTTCTTC
cdr3_aa: CASSLNSGGYNEQFF

cdr3_length: 15
v_call: TRBV6-1
j_call: TRBJ2-7
clone_size: -
d_call: -
cdr3_nt: TGTGCCAGCACCTCAGGAGGTCAAAGCTCCTACGAGCAGTACTTC
cdr3_aa: CASTSGGQSSYEQYF

cdr3_length: 14
v_call: TRBV5-5
j_call: TRBJ1-2
clone_size: -
d_call: TRBD1
cdr3_nt: TGTGCCAGTGATACAGGGGGCTCGAACTATGGCTACACCTTC
cdr3_aa: CASDTGGSNYGYTF

cdr3_length: 16
v_call: TRBV7-2
j_call: TRBJ1-5
clone_size: once
d_call: TRBD1
cdr3_nt: TGTGCCAGCAGCTTAGCGGCAGGGGGCGGCAATCAGCCCCAGCATTTT
cdr3_aa: CASSLAAGGGNQPQHF

cdr3_length: 13
v_call: TRBV5-4
j_call: TRBJ2-5
clone_size: -
d_call: -
cdr3_nt: TGTGCCAGCAGCTTGGCCAGGGAAGAGACCCAGTACTTC
cdr3_aa: CASSLAREETQYF

cdr3_length: 15
v_call: TRBV5-1
j_call: TRBJ1-1
clone_size: -
d_call: TRBD1
cdr3_nt: TGCGCCAGCAGCTTGGAGAGGGGGCAAAGCACTGAAGCTTTCTTT
cdr3_aa: CASSLERGQSTEAFF

cdr3_length: 16
v_call: TRBV4-1
j_call: TRBJ1-3
clone_size: -
d_call: TRBD1
cdr3_nt: TGCGCCAGCAGCCTCCGGACAGGGCACTCTGGAAACACCATATATTTT
cdr3_aa: CASSLRTGHSGNTIYF

cdr3_length: 13
v_call: TRBV6-5
j_call: TRBJ1-5
clone_size: -
d_call: -
cdr3_nt: TGTGCCAGCAGCTCAGACAGGAATCAGCCCCAGCATTTT
cdr3_aa: CASSSDRNQPQHF

cdr3_length: 17
v_call: TRBV10-3
j_call: TRBJ2-1
clone_size: -
d_call: TRBD2
cdr3_nt: TGTGCCATCAGTGAGTCGGGAGCGGGGGGCCAGTACAATGAGCAGTTCTTC
cdr3_aa: CAISESGAGGQYNEQFF

cdr3_length: 11
v_call: TRBV20-1
j_call: TRBJ1-1
clone_size: few
d_call: -
cdr3_nt: TGCAGTGCTAGTAAGGCCGGGAGAGCTTTCTTT
cdr3_aa: CSASKAGRAFF

cdr3_length: 12
v_call: TRBV28
j_call: TRBJ1-1
clone_size: -
d_call: TRBD1
cdr3_nt: TGTGCCAGCACTACAGGGGGCACTGAAGCTTTCTTT
cdr3_aa: CASTTGGTEAFF

cdr3_length: 14
v_call: TRBV9
j_call: TRBJ2-2
clone_size: -
d_call: -
cdr3_nt: TGTGCCAGCAGCGGGACAGTGAACACCGGGGAGCTGTTTTTT
cdr3_aa: CASSGTVNTGELFF

cdr3_length: 15
v_call: TRBV15
j_call: TRBJ1-1
clone_size: -
d_call: TRBD1
cdr3_nt: TGTGCCACCAGCTCAATGGCCGGGACAGGCACTGAAGCTTTCTTT
cdr3_aa: CATSSMAGTGTEAFF

cdr3_length: 15
v_call: TRBV9
j_call: TRBJ2-2
clone_size: -
d_call: -
cdr3_nt: TGTGCCAGCAGCGTAGGTAGATCGAACACCGGGGAGCTGTTTTTT
cdr3_aa: CASSVGRSNTGELFF

cdr3_length: 14
v_call: TRBV5-8
j_call: TRBJ1-4
clone_size: few
d_call: -
cdr3_nt: TGTGCCAGCAGCTTGTTCCAGGCAGAAGAAAAACTGTTTTTT
cdr3_aa: CASSLFQAEEKLFF

cdr3_length: 16
v_call: TRBV15
j_call: TRBJ1-1
clone_size: -
d_call: -
cdr3_nt: TGTGCCACCAGCAGAGGCATGGGCGGGTTCAACACTGAAGCTTTCTTT
cdr3_aa: CATSRGMGGFNTEAFF

cdr3_length: 14
v_call: TRBV7-9
j_call: TRBJ1-2
clone_size: -
d_call: TRBD1
cdr3_nt: TGTGCCAGCAGCCCGGGACAGACTAACTATGGCTACACCTTC
cdr3_aa: CASSPGQTNYGYTF

cdr3_length: 13
v_call: TRBV29-1
j_call: TRBJ2-2
clone_size: -
d_call: -
cdr3_nt: TGCAGCGTTGTCGACAGATACCCCGGGGAGCTGTTTTTT
cdr3_aa: CSVVDRYPGELFF

cdr3_length: 13
v_call: TRBV28
j_call: TRBJ1-2
clone_size: -
d_call: -
cdr3_nt: TGTGCCAGCACACGGTCCACCTTCTATGGCTACACCTTC
cdr3_aa: CASTRSTFYGYTF

cdr3_length: 14
v_call: TRBV13
j_call: TRBJ2-2
clone_size: -
d_call: TRBD1
cdr3_nt: TGTGCCAGCCGCAGGACAGGGTTCCCCGGGGAGCTGTTTTTT
cdr3_aa: CASRRTGFPGELFF

cdr3_length: 16
v_call: TRBV11-2
j_call: TRBJ1-6
clone_size: -
d_call: TRBD1
cdr3_nt: TGTGCCAGCAGCTTGAAACCAGGACAGGGATATTCACCCCTCCACTTT
cdr3_aa: CASSLKPGQGYSPLHF

cdr3_length: 17
v_call: TRBV23-1
j_call: TRBJ1-4
clone_size: -
d_call: -
cdr3_nt: TGCGCCAGCCCCCGGGGGACCCACCTGAAATCAAATGAAAAACTGTTTTTT
cdr3_aa: CASPRGTHLKSNEKLFF

cdr3_length: 16
v_call: TRBV7-9
j_call: TRBJ1-4
clone_size: -
d_call: TRBD1
cdr3_nt: TGTGCCAGCAGCCTAAACCCGGGACAGGGTCTTGAAAAACTGTTTTTT
cdr3_aa: CASSLNPGQGLEKLFF

cdr3_length: 15
v_call: TRBV2
j_call: TRBJ2-7
clone_size: -
d_call: TRBD2
cdr3_nt: TGTGCCAGCAGTGGGGCTAGCGGGGGGTCCTACGAGCAGTACTTC
cdr3_aa: CASSGASGGSYEQYF

cdr3_length: 14
v_call: TRBV6-5
j_call: TRBJ1-3
clone_size: -
d_call: -
cdr3_nt: TGTGCCAGCGGAACATTGGGAGGGTTAAACACCATATATTTT
cdr3_aa: CASGTLGGLNTIYF

cdr3_length: 15
v_call: TRBV6-5
j_call: TRBJ2-3
clone_size: -
d_call: -
cdr3_nt: TGTGCCAGCACCACCTCCACAGGGCCCACAGATACGCAGTATTTT
cdr3_aa: CASTTSTGPTDTQYF

cdr3_length: 13
v_call: TRBV7-7
j_call: TRBJ1-1
clone_size: once
d_call: TRBD1
cdr3_nt: TGTGCTAGCAGCGCGGACAGGGGTACTGAAGCTTTCTTT
cdr3_aa: CASSADRGTEAFF

cdr3_length: 14
v_call: TRBV2
j_call: TRBJ2-1
clone_size: few
d_call: -
cdr3_nt: TGTGCCAGCAAGTCGGGGAACCATGTCGATGAGCAGTTCTTC
cdr3_aa: CASKSGNHVDEQFF

cdr3_length: 15
v_call: TRBV4-1
j_call: TRBJ1-5
clone_size: -
d_call: -
cdr3_nt: TGCGCCAGCAGCCGGGCAGGTATTAGCAATCAGCCCCAGCATTTT
cdr3_aa: CASSRAGISNQPQHF

cdr3_length: 13
v_call: TRBV4-1
j_call: TRBJ2-1
clone_size: -
d_call: -
cdr3_nt: TGCGCCAGCAGCCAAGATCTTGGACAGGAGCAGTTCTTC
cdr3_aa: CASSQDLGQEQFF

cdr3_length: 14
v_call: TRBV19
j_call: TRBJ2-5
clone_size: -
d_call: -
cdr3_nt: TGTGCCAGTAGTACCCCCCGCAGGGGAGAGACCCAGTACTTC
cdr3_aa: CASSTPRRGETQYF

cdr3_length: 16
v_call: TRBV5-1
j_call: TRBJ2-1
clone_size: once
d_call: TRBD1
cdr3_nt: TGCGCCAGCAGCTTGCGGCTGTCAGGGGGCTACAATGAGCAGTTCTTC
cdr3_aa: CASSLRLSGGYNEQFF

cdr3_length: 13
v_call: TRBV4-1
j_call: TRBJ2-7
clone_size: -
d_call: -
cdr3_nt: TGCGCCAGCAGCCAAGGCGGCGGCAGCGAGCAGTACTTC
cdr3_aa: CASSQGGGSEQYF

cdr3_length: 16
v_call: TRBV7-9
j_call: TRBJ1-1
clone_size: -
d_call: TRBD1
cdr3_nt: TGTGCCAGCAGCTTATCGAGTGGACAGGGGAACACTGAAGCTTTCTTT
cdr3_aa: CASSLSSGQGNTEAFF

cdr3_length: 14
v_call: TRBV27
j_call: TRBJ1-2
clone_size: -
d_call: TRBD1
cdr3_nt: TGTGCCAGCAGTTTACAACAGGGGGCGGGGGGCTACACCTTC
cdr3_aa: CASSLQQGAGGYTF

cdr3_length: 15
v_call: TRBV5-1
j_call: TRBJ2-7
clone_size: many
d_call: TRBD1
cdr3_nt: TGCGCCAGCAGCTTGGCCGGGACAGGGGAGGCCGAGCAGTACTTC
cdr3_aa: CASSLAGTGEAEQYF

cdr3_length: 17
v_call: TRBV18
j_call: TRBJ2-1
clone_size: few
d_call: -
cdr3_nt: TGTGCCAGCTCACCACGGGCCGACAGATTTACACTCAATGAGCAGTTCTTC
cdr3_aa: CASSPRADRFTLNEQFF

cdr3_length: 13
v_call: TRBV4-3
j_call: TRBJ1-4
clone_size: -
d_call: -
cdr3_nt: TGCGCCAGCAGCCAACGCGGGACGGAAAAACTGTTTTTT
cdr3_aa: CASSQRGTEKLFF

cdr3_length: 13
v_call: TRBV18
j_call: TRBJ1-5
clone_size: -
d_call: -
cdr3_nt: TGTGCCAGCTCACCGAGTAGCAATCAGCCCCAGCATTTT
cdr3_aa: CASSPSSNQPQHF

cdr3_length: 15
v_call: TRBV7-9
j_call: TRBJ1-1
clone_size: -
d_call: -
cdr3_nt: TGTGCCAGCAGCATACGGACGGGGGTGAACACTGAAGCTTTCTTT
cdr3_aa: CASSIRTGVNTEAFF

cdr3_length: 16
v_call: TRBV5-8
j_call: TRBJ2-3
clone_size: -
d_call: TRBD2
cdr3_nt: TGTGCCAGCAGCTTGGGGACTAGCGGTTACACAGATACGCAGTATTTT
cdr3_aa: CASSLGTSGYTDTQYF

cdr3_length: 15
v_call: TRBV9
j_call: TRBJ1-2
clone_size: -
d_call: -
cdr3_nt: TGTGCCAGCAGCGTAGACCCTCAGGTTACCTATGGCTACACCTTC
cdr3_aa: CASSVDPQVTYGYTF

cdr3_length: 13
v_call: TRBV6-1
j_call: TRBJ1-2
clone_size: -
d_call: -
cdr3_nt: TGTGCCAGCAGTGAAGAAAGGAGTCGTGGCTACACCTTC
cdr3_aa: CASSEERSRGYTF

cdr3_length: 14
v_call: TRBV7-3
j_call: TRBJ2-3
clone_size: -
d_call: TRBD2
cdr3_nt: TGTGCCAGCAGCTTGACTAGCGGGGGCGGTACGCAGTATTTT
cdr3_aa: CASSLTSGGGTQYF

cdr3_length: 18
v_call: TRBV5-1
j_call: TRBJ2-5
clone_size: -
d_call: TRBD2
cdr3_nt: TGCGCCAGCAGCTGGACCGGGACTAGCGGGGGGGCGGAGGAGACCCAGTACTTC
cdr3_aa: CASSWTGTSGGAEETQYF

cdr3_length: 13
v_call: TRBV5-1
j_call: TRBJ2-7
clone_size: -
d_call: -
cdr3_nt: TGCGCCTCCCAGGAAAGGGGAGCGGGCGAGCAGTACTTC
cdr3_aa: CASQERGAGEQYF